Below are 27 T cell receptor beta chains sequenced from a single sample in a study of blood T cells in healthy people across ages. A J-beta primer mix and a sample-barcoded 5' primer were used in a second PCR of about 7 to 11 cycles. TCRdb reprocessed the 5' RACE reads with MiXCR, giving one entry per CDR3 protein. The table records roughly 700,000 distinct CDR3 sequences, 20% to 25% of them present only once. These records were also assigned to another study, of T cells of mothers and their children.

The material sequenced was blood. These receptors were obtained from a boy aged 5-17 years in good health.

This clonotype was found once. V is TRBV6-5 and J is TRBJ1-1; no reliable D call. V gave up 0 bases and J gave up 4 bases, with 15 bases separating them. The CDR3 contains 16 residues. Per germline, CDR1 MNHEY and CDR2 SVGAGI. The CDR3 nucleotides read TGTGCCAGCAGTTACTCGACAACAACCCTTCGCACTGAAGCTTTCTTT. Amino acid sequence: CASSYSTTTLRTEAFF.

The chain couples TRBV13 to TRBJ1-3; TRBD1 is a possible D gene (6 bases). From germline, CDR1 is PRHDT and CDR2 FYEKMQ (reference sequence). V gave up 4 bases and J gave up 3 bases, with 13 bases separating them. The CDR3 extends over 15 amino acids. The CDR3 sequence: CASSSTGTNGNTIYF. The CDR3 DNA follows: TGTGCCAGCAGCTCTACCGGGACAAATGGAAACACCATATATTTT.

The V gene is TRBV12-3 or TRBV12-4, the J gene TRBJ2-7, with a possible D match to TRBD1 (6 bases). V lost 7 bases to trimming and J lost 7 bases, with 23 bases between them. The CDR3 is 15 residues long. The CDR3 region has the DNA TGTGCCAGCACCCCAGGGGCACTAGGGTTGTTGGAGCAGTACTTC. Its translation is CASTPGALGLLEQYF.

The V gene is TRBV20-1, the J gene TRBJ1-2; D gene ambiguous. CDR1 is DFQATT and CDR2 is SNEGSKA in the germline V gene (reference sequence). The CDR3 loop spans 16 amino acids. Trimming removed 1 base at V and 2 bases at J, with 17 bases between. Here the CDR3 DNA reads TGCAGTGCTAGAGTCACCCCGAAGGGTCCCAACTATGGCTACACCTTC. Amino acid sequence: CSARVTPKGPNYGYTF.

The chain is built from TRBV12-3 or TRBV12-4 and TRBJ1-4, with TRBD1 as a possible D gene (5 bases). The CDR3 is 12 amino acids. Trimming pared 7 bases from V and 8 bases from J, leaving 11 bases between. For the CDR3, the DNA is TGTGCCAGCATGGGGGTGAACGAAAAACTGTTTTTT. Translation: CASMGVNEKLFF.

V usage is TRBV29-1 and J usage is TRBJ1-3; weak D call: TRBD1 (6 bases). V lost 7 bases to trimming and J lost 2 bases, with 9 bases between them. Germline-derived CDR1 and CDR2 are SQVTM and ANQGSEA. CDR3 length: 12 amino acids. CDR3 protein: CSAGVPGNTIYF. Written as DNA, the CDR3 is TGCAGCGCAGGGGTTCCTGGAAACACCATATATTTT. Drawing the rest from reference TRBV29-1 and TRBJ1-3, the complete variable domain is SAVISQKPSRDICQRGTSLTIQCQVDSQVTMMFWYRQQPGQSLTLIATANQGSEATYESGFVIDKFPISRPNLTFSTLTVSNMSPEDSSIYLCSAGVPGNTIYFGEGSWLTVV.

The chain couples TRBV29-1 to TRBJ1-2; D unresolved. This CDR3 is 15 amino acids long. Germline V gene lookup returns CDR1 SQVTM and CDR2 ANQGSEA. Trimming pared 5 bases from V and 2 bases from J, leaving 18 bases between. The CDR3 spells CSVWSAGVLNYGYTF. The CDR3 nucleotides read TGCAGCGTTTGGTCCGCCGGCGTATTAAACTATGGCTACACCTTC.

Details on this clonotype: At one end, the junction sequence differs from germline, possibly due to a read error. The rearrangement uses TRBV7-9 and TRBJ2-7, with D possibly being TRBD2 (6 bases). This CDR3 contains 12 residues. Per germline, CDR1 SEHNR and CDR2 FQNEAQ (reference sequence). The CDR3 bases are TGTGCCAGCAGCTCAACTAGCTACGGTGGGTTCTTC. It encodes CASSSTSYGGFF.

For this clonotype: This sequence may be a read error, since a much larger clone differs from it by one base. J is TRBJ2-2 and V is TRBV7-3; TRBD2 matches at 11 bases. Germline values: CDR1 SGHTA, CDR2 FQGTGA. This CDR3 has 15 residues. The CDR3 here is CAGSASGRNTGELFF. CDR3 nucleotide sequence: TGTGCCGGCAGCGCTAGCGGGAGGAATACCGGGGAGCTGTTTTTT.

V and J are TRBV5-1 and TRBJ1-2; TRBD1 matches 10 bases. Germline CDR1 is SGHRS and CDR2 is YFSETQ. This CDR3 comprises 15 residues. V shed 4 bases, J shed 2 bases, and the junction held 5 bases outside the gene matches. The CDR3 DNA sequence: TGCGCCAGCAGCCTTGGACAGGGGGGGAACTATGGCTACACCTTC. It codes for CASSLGQGGNYGYTF.

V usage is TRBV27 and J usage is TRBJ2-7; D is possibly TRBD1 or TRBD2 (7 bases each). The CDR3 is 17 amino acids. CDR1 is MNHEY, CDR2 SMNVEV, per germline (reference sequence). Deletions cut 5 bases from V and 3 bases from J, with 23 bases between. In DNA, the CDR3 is TGTGCCAGCAGTCCATCGGGACAGCTGGGGGGGTTCTACGAGCAGTACTTC. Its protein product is CASSPSGQLGGFYEQYF.

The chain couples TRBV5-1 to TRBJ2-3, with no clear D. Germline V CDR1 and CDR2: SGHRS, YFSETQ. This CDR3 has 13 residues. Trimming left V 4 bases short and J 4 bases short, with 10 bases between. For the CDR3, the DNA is TGCGCCAGCAGCGGAAATGGAGCAGATACGCAGTATTTT. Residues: CASSGNGADTQYF.

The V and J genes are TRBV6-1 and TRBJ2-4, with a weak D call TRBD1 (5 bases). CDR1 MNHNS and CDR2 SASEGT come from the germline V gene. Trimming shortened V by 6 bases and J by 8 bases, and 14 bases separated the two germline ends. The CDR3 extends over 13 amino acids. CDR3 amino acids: CASSSDRLDIQYF. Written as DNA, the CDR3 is TGTGCCAGCAGCTCCGACAGATTGGACATTCAGTACTTC.

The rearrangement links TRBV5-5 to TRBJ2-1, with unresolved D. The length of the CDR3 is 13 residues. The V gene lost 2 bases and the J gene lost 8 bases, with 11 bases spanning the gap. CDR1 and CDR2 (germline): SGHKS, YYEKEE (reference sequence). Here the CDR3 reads CASSFWSGDEQFF. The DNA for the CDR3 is TGTGCCAGCAGCTTTTGGTCGGGCGATGAGCAGTTCTTC.

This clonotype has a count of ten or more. The CDR3 loop is CASSPGSTEAFF. The CDR3 DNA is TGTGCCAGCAGCCCAGGTTCTACTGAAGCTTTCTTT. The J gene is TRBJ1-1, the V gene TRBV12-3 or TRBV12-4; D uncertain. This CDR3 region has 12 residues. Trimming left V 6 bases short and J 5 bases short, with 10 bases between.

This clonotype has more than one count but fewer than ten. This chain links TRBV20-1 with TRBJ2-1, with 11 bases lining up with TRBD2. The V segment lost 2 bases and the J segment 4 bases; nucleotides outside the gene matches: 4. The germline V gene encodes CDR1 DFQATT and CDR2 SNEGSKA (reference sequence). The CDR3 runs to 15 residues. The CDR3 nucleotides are TGCAGTGCTAGACCCACTAGCGGGGGTTACAATGAGCAGTTCTTC. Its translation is CSARPTSGGYNEQFF.

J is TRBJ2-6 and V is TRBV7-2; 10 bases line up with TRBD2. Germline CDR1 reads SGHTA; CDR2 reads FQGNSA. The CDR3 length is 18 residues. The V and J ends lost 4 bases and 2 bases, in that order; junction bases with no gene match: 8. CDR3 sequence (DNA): TGTGCCAGCAGCTACCTTAGCGGGAGGTCAACTGGGGCCAACGTCCTGACTTTC. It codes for CASSYLSGRSTGANVLTF.

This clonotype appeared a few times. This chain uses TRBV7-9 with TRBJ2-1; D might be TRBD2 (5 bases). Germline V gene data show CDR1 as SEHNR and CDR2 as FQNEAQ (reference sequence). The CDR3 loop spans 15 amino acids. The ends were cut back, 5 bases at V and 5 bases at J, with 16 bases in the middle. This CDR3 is CASSKIIGADNEQFF. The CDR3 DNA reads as TGTGCCAGCAGCAAAATAATAGGAGCGGACAATGAGCAGTTCTTC.

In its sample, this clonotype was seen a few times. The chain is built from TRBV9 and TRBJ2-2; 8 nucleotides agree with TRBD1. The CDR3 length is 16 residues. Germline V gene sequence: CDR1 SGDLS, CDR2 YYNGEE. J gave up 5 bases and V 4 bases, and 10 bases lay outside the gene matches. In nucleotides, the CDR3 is TGTGCCAGCAGCCCTGCCGGGACAGGTATTACCGGGGAGCTGTTTTTT. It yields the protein CASSPAGTGITGELFF.

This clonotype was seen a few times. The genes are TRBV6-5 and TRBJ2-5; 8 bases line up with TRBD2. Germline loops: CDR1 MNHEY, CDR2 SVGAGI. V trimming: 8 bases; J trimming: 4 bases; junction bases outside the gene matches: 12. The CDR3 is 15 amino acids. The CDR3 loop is CASATGTRGGETQYF. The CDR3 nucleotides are TGTGCCAGCGCAACCGGGACTAGGGGGGGAGAGACCCAGTACTTC.

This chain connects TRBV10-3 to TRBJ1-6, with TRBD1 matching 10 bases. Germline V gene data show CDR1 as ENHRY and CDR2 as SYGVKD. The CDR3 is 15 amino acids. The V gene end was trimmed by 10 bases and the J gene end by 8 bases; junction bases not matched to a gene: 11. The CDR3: CATRGDRGGDSPLHF. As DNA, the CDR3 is TGTGCCACGAGAGGGGACAGGGGAGGCGATTCACCCCTCCACTTT.

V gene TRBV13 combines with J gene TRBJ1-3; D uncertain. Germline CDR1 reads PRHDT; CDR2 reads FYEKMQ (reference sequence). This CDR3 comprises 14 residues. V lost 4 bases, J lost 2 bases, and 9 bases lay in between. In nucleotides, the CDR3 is TGTGCCAGCAGCTCGATACCAACTGGAAACACCATATATTTT. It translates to CASSSIPTGNTIYF.

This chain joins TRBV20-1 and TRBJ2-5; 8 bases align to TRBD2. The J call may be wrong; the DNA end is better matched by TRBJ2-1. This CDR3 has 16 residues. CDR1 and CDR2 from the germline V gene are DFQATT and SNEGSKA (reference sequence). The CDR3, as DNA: TGCAGTGCTACCCGACGAAGCGGGAGAGGCGGGAATGAGCAGTTCTTC. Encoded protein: CSATRRSGRGGNEQFF.

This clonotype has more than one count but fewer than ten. CDR3 sequence: CASSLVVREQFF. The CDR3 DNA follows: TGTGCCAGCAGCTTAGTAGTGCGTGAGCAGTTCTTC. The chain has TRBV7-8 and TRBJ2-7; no clear D gene. TRBJ2-1 matches the DNA end more closely, so the J call is doubtful. From germline, CDR1 is SGHVS and CDR2 FQNEAQ. There are 12 residues in the CDR3.

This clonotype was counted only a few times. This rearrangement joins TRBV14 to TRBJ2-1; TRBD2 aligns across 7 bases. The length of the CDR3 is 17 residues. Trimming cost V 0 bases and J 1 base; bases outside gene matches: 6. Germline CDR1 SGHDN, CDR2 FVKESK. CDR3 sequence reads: CASSQDRGSGSYNEQFF. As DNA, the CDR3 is TGTGCCAGCAGCCAAGATAGGGGTAGCGGGTCCTACAATGAGCAGTTCTTC.

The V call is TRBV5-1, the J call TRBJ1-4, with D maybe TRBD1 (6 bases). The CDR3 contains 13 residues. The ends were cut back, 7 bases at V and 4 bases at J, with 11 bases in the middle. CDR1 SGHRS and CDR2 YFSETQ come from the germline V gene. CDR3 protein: CASRDTVNEKLFF. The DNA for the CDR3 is TGCGCCAGCCGGGACACCGTTAATGAAAAACTGTTTTTT.

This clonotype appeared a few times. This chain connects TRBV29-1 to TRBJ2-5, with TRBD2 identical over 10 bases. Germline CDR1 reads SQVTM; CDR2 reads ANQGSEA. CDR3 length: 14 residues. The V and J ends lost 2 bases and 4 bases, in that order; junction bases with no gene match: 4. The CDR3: CSVESSGGGETQYF. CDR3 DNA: TGCAGCGTTGAATCGAGCGGGGGGGGAGAGACCCAGTACTTC.